This TCR beta chain was retrieved from a study of T cells in Graves' hyperthyroidism and ophthalmopathy (dated by TCRdb to between 2019 and 2020). With respect to the entire study: Peripheral blood samples were taken at the time of initial diagnosis, prior to any treatment. The paper describes TCR Vbeta CDR3 sequencing of fewer than 150 peripheral blood samples, made up of 43 ophthalmopathy patients, roughly 75 hyperthyroidism patients and roughly 17 progressor patients. The 100 discovery patients were randomly divided into training and test sets at a 7:3 ratio. To identify TCR V-J signatures that set the groups apart, the researchers used a discovery cohort of more than 95 patients, made up of some 41 with Graves' ophthalmopathy and 57 with stable Graves' hyperthyroidism. Prospective prediction of ophthalmopathy was tested in an independent validation cohort consisting of about 20 hyperthyroidism patients and around 16 patients who later progressed to ophthalmopathy. After blood sampling, hyperthyroidism patients were treated with methimazole at a starting dose of 30 mg daily, and ophthalmopathy patients were treated with high-dose intravenous methylprednisolone. In roughly six Graves' hyperthyroidism patients, the study also compared T-cell repertoires from thyroid tissue with T-cell repertoires from blood.

As encoded in the germline V gene (reference sequence), CDR1 is DFQATT while CDR2 is SNEGSKA. The V end gives up 7 bases and the J end 6 bases, leaving 15 bases in the junction not matched to a gene. The CDR3, from cysteine to phenylalanine, totals 15 residues. Only CDR3 DNA is held: 45 bases, read in frame from base 1. Moderately to severely active disease, a Clinical Activity Score of at least 3, a NOSPECS grade of at least 4, and a duration under 3 months were present in ophthalmopathy patients. Any patient with an uncontrolled infection, another autoimmune disease, pregnancy or lactation was excluded. Diagnoses were based on clinical symptoms, serum thyroxine and TRAb, thyroid ultrasound and orbital computed tomography. Ficoll-Paque density gradient centrifugation was used to isolate PBMCs from about 10 ml of fresh peripheral blood. Total RNA was extracted with Trizol reagent, and quality was checked on an Agilent 2100 Bioanalyzer.

This clonotype was recorded at least ten times. Its antigen specificity is not known. Per-nucleotide qualities are absent, and no much larger clonotype sits a single base away. Findings and caveats that apply to the study as a whole: Most expanded thyroid clonotypes (frequency above 0.001) were also detected in blood, a finding suggesting that blood repertoires may reflect thyroid immune responses. In validation, progression to ophthalmopathy was predicted by the model with approximately 67% sensitivity and around 75% specificity, a median of roughly six months before onset. No statistical method was used to fix the sample size in advance, and group allocation was not hidden from the investigators. A 13 V-J signature model separated ophthalmopathy from stable hyperthyroidism, with 87.88% sensitivity and about 81% specificity in cross-validation and 80%/75% in testing.

The TCR beta CDR3 regions were amplified from RNA transcripts. A first-round RT-PCR of the TCR CDR3 used the HTBI primer set with the Qiagen OneStep RT-PCR kit. Libraries were constructed in a second round of multiplex PCR, after which size selection and purification were performed. The libraries were sequenced on an Illumina HiSeq2000 using paired-end 100 bp reads. The original pipeline was this. SOAPnuke was used to process the raw data, throwing out any read that contained adapters or uncalled bases, had a mean Phred below 15, or lacked an exact constant-primer or identifier match. High-quality paired reads were merged with COPE v1.2.5, and unique nucleotide sequences were defined as clonotypes. Clonotypes were aligned to IMGT TRBV, TRBD and TRBJ reference segments using MiTCR v1.1. Analysis was restricted to V-J combinations with a frequency above 0.0001, which covered roughly 99% of repertoires. A TCS score was defined as the ratio of F50 (clonal expansion) to E x V (chaos), with BLOSUM62-based TCRdist applied between CDR3 peptides within each V-J. Welch's t-statistics and random forest reduced around 510 V-J features to around 14, which were used in a naive Bayes classifier (R e1071). In TCRdb, the public reads were trimmed at Q25 with fastp and aligned with MiXCR, with productive beta chains retained. Rows are combined by CDR3 protein, so each entry shows the most common genes and DNA. TCRdb assigned the V and J calls; the authors' analysis was not used. Here the sample has about 380,000 distinct CDR3 sequences; approximately 17% occur a single time. 35% to 50% of the sample goes to the ten largest clones.

Recombination linked TRBV20-1 to TRBJ2-3; the central 8 bases match TRBD2. The sequence derives from a man between 18 and 35 years old with Graves' ophthalmopathy. Input material: blood. Here the CDR3 is given as CSVSSYGGAPDTQYF. The nucleotide sequence is TGCAGTGTTAGTAGCTACGGGGGGGCCCCCGATACGCAGTATTTT.